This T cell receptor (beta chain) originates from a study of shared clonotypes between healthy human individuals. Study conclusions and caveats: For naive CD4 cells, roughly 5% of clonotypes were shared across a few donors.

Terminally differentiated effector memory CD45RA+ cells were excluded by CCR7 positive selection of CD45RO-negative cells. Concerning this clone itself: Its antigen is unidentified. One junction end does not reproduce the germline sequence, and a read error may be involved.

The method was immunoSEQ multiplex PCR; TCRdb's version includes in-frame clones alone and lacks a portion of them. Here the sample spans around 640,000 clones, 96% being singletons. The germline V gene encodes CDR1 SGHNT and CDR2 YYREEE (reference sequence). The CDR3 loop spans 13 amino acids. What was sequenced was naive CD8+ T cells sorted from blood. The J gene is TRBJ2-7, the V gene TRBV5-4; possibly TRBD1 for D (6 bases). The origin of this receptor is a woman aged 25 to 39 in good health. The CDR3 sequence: CASSLGALYEQYF. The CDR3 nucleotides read TGTGCCAGCAGTTTGGGGGCCCTTTACGAGCAGTACTTC.